The 13 T cell receptor beta chains below all came from one sample that was sequenced in a study of regulatory T cells in long-lasting Graves disease. The time point is: persistent/refractory GD, antithyroid drugs over 5 years with positive TRAb. PBMC-derived RNA was used for the TCR library. Assembly of TCR beta libraries relied on iRepertoire HTBI primers together with Arm-PCR of CDR3 regions. TCRdb passed the multiplex PCR reads through MiXCR, listing each CDR3 protein once. This sample has about 470,000 distinct CDR3 sequences, with less than 25% found just once. The starting material was peripheral blood mononuclear cells (PBMCs), obtained when the disease was refractory, from a patient treated with antithyroid drugs. Receptors were obtained from a female donor with Graves disease.

This clonotype was counted ten times or more. The chain couples TRBV12-3 or TRBV12-4 to TRBJ2-4, with D perhaps being TRBD1 or TRBD2 (6 bases each). This CDR3 region has 16 residues. V lost 6 bases and J lost 6, with 21 bases in between. The chain's CDR3 is CASSTTDRRRGNIQYF. As DNA, the CDR3 is TGTGCCAGCAGCACTACGGACAGACGGAGGGGAAACATTCAGTACTTC.

This clonotype was detected many times. The gene calls are TRBV6-1 and TRBJ2-7; TRBD2 matches at 12 bases. V trimming: 9 bases; J trimming: 7 bases; junction bases outside the gene matches: 10. CDR3 length: 14 amino acids. Germline V gene sequence: CDR1 MNHNS, CDR2 SASEGT. CDR3 bases: TGTGCCAGTCCTCGGACTAGCGGGACTGGGGAGCAGTACTTC. It yields the protein CASPRTSGTGEQYF.

This chain links TRBV24-1 with TRBJ1-1, with TRBD1 identical over 8 bases. V was clipped by 4 bases and J by 11 bases; unmatched bases: 8. The CDR3 spans 13 residues. Germline CDR1 and CDR2: KGHDR and SFDVKD. The CDR3 DNA reads as TGTGCCACCAGTGAACCCGGACAGGGACGGGCTTTCTTT. Its translation: CATSEPGQGRAFF.

This clonotype has ten or more counts. The gene calls are TRBV2 and TRBJ2-5, with 7 nucleotides matching TRBD1. Germline V gene lookup returns CDR1 SNHLY and CDR2 FYNNEI. The length of the CDR3 is 13 residues. Trimming at V came to 5 bases and at J to 5 bases, leaving 5 bases not matched to a gene. CDR3 bases: TGTGCCAGCAGTAGACAGGGCGGGGAGACCCAGTACTTC. It is translated as CASSRQGGETQYF.

DNA of the CDR3: TGTGCCAGCAGTTCCGGCCTGAAGGCTTTCTTT. This gives the protein CASSSGLKAFF. The chain links TRBV6-5 to TRBJ1-1; D uncertain. Germline loops: CDR1 MNHEY, CDR2 SVGAGI. The CDR3 loop spans 11 amino acids. V lost 4 bases and J lost 11, with 11 bases in between.

This chain uses TRBV5-1 with TRBJ2-7; TRBD1 agrees at 9 bases. The ends lost 1 base at V and 5 bases at J; junction bases unmatched: 7. Per germline, CDR1 SGHRS and CDR2 YFSETQ. This CDR3 has 15 amino acids. CDR3 coding DNA: TGCGCCAGCAGCTTGTTACAGGGGGCCGCGAACGAGCAGTACTTC. Amino acid sequence: CASSLLQGAANEQYF.

This clonotype was seen at least ten times. The chain joins TRBV28 to TRBJ2-7; maybe TRBD2 (5 bases). The CDR3 consists of 15 residues. V was trimmed by 4 bases and J by 0 bases, leaving 13 bases between them. Germline-derived CDR1 and CDR2 are MDHEN and SYDVKM. The CDR3 DNA follows: TGTGCCAGCAGTTCACTAGACATCAGCTCCTACGAGCAGTACTTC. Encoded protein: CASSSLDISSYEQYF. The whole variable domain, filled in from reference TRBV28 and TRBJ2-7, reads DVKVTQSSRYLVKRTGEKVFLECVQDMDHENMFWYRQDPGLGLRLIYFSYDVKMKEKGDIPEGYSVSREKKERFSLILESASTNQTSMYLCASSSLDISSYEQYFGPGTRLTVT.

This clonotype was observed many times. One end of the junction varies from germline; a read error may be responsible. The chain joins TRBV4-1 to TRBJ1-1; TRBD1 is a possible D gene (5 bases). This CDR3 has 15 residues. The germline V gene has CDR1 MGHRA and CDR2 YSYEKL. This CDR3 reads CASSQDRGMNTEAFF. The CDR3 DNA sequence: TGTGCCAGCAGCCAAGATCGGGGCATGAACACTGAAGCTTTCTTT.

This clonotype was picked up many times. This rearrangement joins TRBV3-1 to TRBJ2-2; D gene ambiguous. The CDR3 runs 14 residues. Trimming stripped 1 base from V and 7 bases from J, with 10 bases between. Germline lookup yields CDR1 LGHDT and CDR2 YNNKEL (reference sequence). The DNA of the CDR3 is TGTGCCAGCAGCCAAGCCCCAACACGCGGGGAGCTGTTTTTT. Translating it yields CASSQAPTRGELFF.

This clonotype was found a few times. This rearrangement joins TRBV19 to TRBJ2-7; 11 bases agree with TRBD2. The CDR3 sequence is 16 residues long. Losses at the gene ends were 9 bases for V and 3 bases for J; bases not matched to a gene: 13. Per germline, CDR1 LNHDA and CDR2 SQIVND (reference sequence). The CDR3 DNA reads TGTGCCAGCAGACGTAGCGGGAGGGCCTTAGGCTACGAGCAGTACTTC. Protein sequence: CASRRSGRALGYEQYF.

This clonotype was seen only a few times. The CDR3 spells CASSYQGSHEQYF. CDR3 coding DNA: TGTGCCAGCAGTTACCAGGGTTCGCACGAGCAGTACTTC. V usage is TRBV5-8 and J usage is TRBJ2-7; D perhaps matches TRBD1 (5 bases). The CDR3 extends over 13 amino acids. From germline, CDR1 is SGHTS and CDR2 YDEGEE. Trimming cost V 5 bases and J 5 bases, with 14 bases left between them.

V usage is TRBV20-1 and J usage is TRBJ2-7; D call uncertain. V gave up 6 bases and J gave up 3 bases, with 9 bases separating them. The CDR3 runs 11 residues. In germline, CDR1 is DFQATT, CDR2 SNEGSKA (reference sequence). The CDR3 sequence is CSAPWGYEQYF. In DNA, the CDR3 is TGCAGTGCGCCCTGGGGCTACGAGCAGTACTTC.

This clonotype was seen many times. The J gene is TRBJ2-7, the V gene TRBV6-2 or TRBV6-3; 10 bases agree with TRBD1. CDR3 length equals 15 residues. Germline lookup yields CDR1 MNHEY and CDR2 SVGEGT. V gave up 2 bases and J gave up 2 bases; unmatched junction bases: 3. CDR3 protein: CASSYTGQGAYEQYF. CDR3 DNA: TGTGCCAGCAGTTACACCGGACAGGGGGCCTACGAGCAGTACTTC.